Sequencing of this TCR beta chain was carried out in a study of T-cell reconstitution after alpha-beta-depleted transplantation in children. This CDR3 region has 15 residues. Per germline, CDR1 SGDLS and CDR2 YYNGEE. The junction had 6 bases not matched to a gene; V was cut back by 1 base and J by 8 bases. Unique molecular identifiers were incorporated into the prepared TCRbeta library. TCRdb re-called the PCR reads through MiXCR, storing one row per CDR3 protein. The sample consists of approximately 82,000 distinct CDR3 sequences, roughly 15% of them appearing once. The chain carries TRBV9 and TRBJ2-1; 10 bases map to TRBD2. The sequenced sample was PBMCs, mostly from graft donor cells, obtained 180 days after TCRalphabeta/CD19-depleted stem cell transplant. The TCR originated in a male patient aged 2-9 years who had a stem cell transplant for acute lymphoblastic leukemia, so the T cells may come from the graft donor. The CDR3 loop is CASSVSLAGNYEQFF. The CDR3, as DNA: TGTGCCAGCAGCGTATCACTAGCGGGGAATTATGAGCAGTTCTTC.